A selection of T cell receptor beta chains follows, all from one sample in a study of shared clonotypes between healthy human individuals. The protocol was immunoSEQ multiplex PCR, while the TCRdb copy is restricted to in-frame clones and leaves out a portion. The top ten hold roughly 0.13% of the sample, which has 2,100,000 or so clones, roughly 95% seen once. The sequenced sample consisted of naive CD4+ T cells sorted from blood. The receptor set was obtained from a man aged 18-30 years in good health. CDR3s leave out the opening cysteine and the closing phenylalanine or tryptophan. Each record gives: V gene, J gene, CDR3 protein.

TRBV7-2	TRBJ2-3	ASSLAIINQRLSTDTQY
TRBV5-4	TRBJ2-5	ASSFGREETQY
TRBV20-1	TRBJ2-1	SATFNSEQF
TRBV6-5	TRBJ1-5	ASSRTGVNQPQH
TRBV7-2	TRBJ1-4	ASSRGGGQGKLF
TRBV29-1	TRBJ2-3	SVERRGVSTDTQY
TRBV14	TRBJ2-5	ASSPRSMETQY
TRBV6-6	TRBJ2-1	ASSITGLAPYNEQF
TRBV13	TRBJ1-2	ASSLGSRTGSVGYT
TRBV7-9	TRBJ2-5	ASSVNREMQETQY
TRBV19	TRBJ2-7	ASSVGVSYEQY
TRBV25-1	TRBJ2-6	ASSELRGRNSGANVLT
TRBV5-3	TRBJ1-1	ARSSLEHFLNTEAF
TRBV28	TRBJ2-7	ASSVPQAYEQY
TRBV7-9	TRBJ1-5	ASSLDGSGQPQH
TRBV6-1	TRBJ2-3	ASSPGQGGTDTQY
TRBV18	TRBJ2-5	ASSPDHFQETQY
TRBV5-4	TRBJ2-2	ASSWGQGTNTGELF
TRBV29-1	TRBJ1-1	SARDGNTEAF
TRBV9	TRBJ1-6	ASSVQGLGNSPLH
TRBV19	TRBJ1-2	ASSIGRQFYYGYT
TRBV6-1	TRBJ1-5	ASSPQGYSNQPQH
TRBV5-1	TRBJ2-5	ASSFLAFAGRSQETQY
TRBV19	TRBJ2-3	ASSFSDTQY
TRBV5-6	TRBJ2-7	ASSEDRGRLNEQY
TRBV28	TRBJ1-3	ASSLPGLVSGNTIY
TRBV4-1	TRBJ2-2	ASSNDLSPGGNTGELF
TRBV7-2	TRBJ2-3	ASSYGGTDTQY
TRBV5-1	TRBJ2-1	ASSLSGGTYNEQF
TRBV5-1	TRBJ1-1	ASSSTGQGGTEAF
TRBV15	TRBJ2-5	ATSRDEGGETQY
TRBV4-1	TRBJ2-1	ASSHPNEDSWF
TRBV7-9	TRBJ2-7	ASSRDASSYEQY
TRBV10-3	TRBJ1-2	AISEPGTETYGYT
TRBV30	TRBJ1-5	AWSVSRNSNQPQH
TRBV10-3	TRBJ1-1	AISESRGLGNTEAF
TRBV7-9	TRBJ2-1	ASSFSYEQF
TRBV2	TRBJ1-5	ASSEWTPNQPQH
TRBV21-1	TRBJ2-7	ASSKAPDRGPYEQY
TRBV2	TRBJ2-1	ASSEIEGAGEQF
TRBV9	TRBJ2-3	ASSVGLGGSDTQY